This TCR beta chain derives from a study of blood T cell repertoires in COVID-19. Sequencing was performed with immunoSEQ multiplex PCR; in TCRdb, only in-frame clones are kept and a portion is missing. The data hold under 25,000 clones, with around 67% observed a single time. CDR3 length equals 14 residues. V was clipped by 5 bases and J by 8 bases, with 21 bases between them. Germline assignment: CDR1 SQVTM and CDR2 ANQGSEA. The TCR comes from a human donor in a cohort sampled during active or convalescent COVID-19. Source material: peripheral blood. The V call is TRBV29-1, the J call TRBJ1-2; no clear D. CDR3 sequence reads: CSVLPGGTSRGYTF. The CDR3 bases are TGCAGCGTTCTCCCTGGAGGAACGTCTAGAGGCTACACCTTC.